These 25 T cell receptor beta chains came from one sample sequenced in a study of Graves' ophthalmopathy and Graves' hyperthyroidism. The TCR beta CDR3 regions underwent amplification from RNA transcripts. An opening RT-PCR round employed HTBI primers and preceded a second-round multiplex PCR. Each CDR3 protein gets one entry after TCRdb re-called the multiplex PCR reads with MiXCR. The sample lists about 700,000 distinct CDR3 sequences; over 40% were seen once. The sample was peripheral blood. Receptor source: an adult man with Graves' ophthalmopathy.

The chain employs TRBV11-1 and TRBJ2-1; perhaps D is TRBD1 or TRBD2 (5 bases each). V lost 8 bases and J 6 bases, leaving 11 bases between the germline ends. CDR1 and CDR2 from the germline V gene are SGHAT and FQDESV (reference sequence). The CDR3 contains 12 residues. The CDR3 sequence: CASELGVNEQFF. The CDR3 DNA reads TGTGCCAGCGAGTTGGGGGTCAATGAGCAGTTCTTC.

This clonotype showed up just a few times. The J gene is TRBJ2-6, the V gene TRBV7-9; 10 nucleotides agree with TRBD2. The CDR3 has 19 residues. Germline V gives CDR1 SEHNR, CDR2 FQNEAQ (reference sequence). V shed 4 bases and J 0 bases; nucleotides not matched to a gene: 9. The CDR3 loop reads CASSYLLLAGGSGANVLTF. The CDR3 DNA sequence: TGTGCCAGCAGCTACCTCCTTTTAGCGGGGGGCTCTGGGGCCAACGTCCTGACTTTC. Drawing the rest from reference TRBV7-9 and TRBJ2-6, the complete variable domain is DTGVSQNPRHKITKRGQNVTFRCDPISEHNRLYWYRQTLGQGPEFLTYFQNEAQLEKSRLLSDRFSAERPKGSFSTLEIQRTEQGDSAMYLCASSYLLLAGGSGANVLTFGAGSRLTVL.

This clonotype was recorded only once. The rearrangement uses TRBV20-1 and TRBJ2-7; no firm D call. Germline V gene data show CDR1 as DFQATT and CDR2 as SNEGSKA (reference sequence). The CDR3 consists of 13 residues. V lost 3 bases and J lost 4, with 13 bases in between. In nucleotides, the CDR3 is TGCAGTGCTAGGGAGCGCGAGACATACGAGCAGTACTTC. Its translation: CSARERETYEQYF.

This clonotype was recorded at least ten times. The V and J genes are TRBV7-9 and TRBJ2-7; 7 nucleotides line up with TRBD1. There are 12 residues in the CDR3. Trimming took 0 bases from V and 9 from J; bases not matched to a gene: 2. Germline-derived CDR1 and CDR2 are SEHNR and FQNEAQ (reference sequence). The CDR3 loop reads CASSLARDRQYF. The DNA of the CDR3 is TGTGCCAGCAGCTTAGCCCGGGACAGGCAGTACTTC.

V usage is TRBV25-1 and J usage is TRBJ1-6, with D possibly TRBD1 on 6 matching bases. V dropped 2 bases and J dropped 8 bases, with 10 bases sitting between them. This CDR3 contains 14 residues. Germline CDR1 is MGHDK and CDR2 is SYGVNS. The CDR3 here is CASSENAGDSPLHF. For the CDR3, the DNA is TGTGCCAGCAGTGAAAATGCAGGGGATTCACCCCTCCACTTT. Full variable domain (rest looked up from reference TRBV25-1 and TRBJ1-6): EADIYQTPRYLVIGTGKKITLECSQTMGHDKMYWYQQDPGMELHLIHYSYGVNSTEKGDLSSESTVSRIRTEHFPLTLESARPSHTSQYLCASSENAGDSPLHFGNGTRLTVT.

This clonotype has ten or more counts. V usage is TRBV7-9 and J usage is TRBJ2-7; 7 positions agree with TRBD1. The CDR3 loop spans 14 amino acids. CDR1 is SEHNR, CDR2 FQNEAQ, per germline (reference sequence). The V gene end was trimmed by 5 bases and the J gene end by 6 bases; junction bases not matched to a gene: 10. The CDR3 loop is CASSPLTGVGEQYF. DNA for the CDR3: TGTGCCAGCAGCCCCCTAACAGGGGTCGGCGAGCAGTACTTC.

This clonotype has only a few counts. The V gene is TRBV10-3, the J gene TRBJ1-1, with D tentatively TRBD1 (5 bases). V was shortened by 10 bases and J by 1 base, with 10 bases between the two germline ends. The CDR3 contains 12 residues. CDR1 and CDR2 from the germline V gene are ENHRY and SYGVKD. CDR3 in DNA: TGTGCCAGCAGGGATGGGAACACTGAAGCTTTCTTT. Its protein product is CASRDGNTEAFF.

The chain joins TRBV29-1 to TRBJ2-6; tentative D call: TRBD2 (7 bases). V gave up 3 bases and J gave up 0 bases, with 21 bases separating them. The CDR3 loop spans 19 amino acids. Germline lookup yields CDR1 SQVTM and CDR2 ANQGSEA. The chain's CDR3 is CSVDRGLAEKGSGANVLTF. In DNA form, the CDR3 reads TGCAGCGTTGATCGGGGGCTAGCGGAGAAGGGCTCTGGGGCCAACGTCCTGACTTTC.

About this clonotype itself: It is likely a read error, because the conserved phenylalanine at the end of the CDR3 is missing. It is unclear where the CDR3 begins or ends on the DNA, so no DNA is shown, and the CDR3 is as TCRdb lists it. This chain links TRBV7-8 with TRBJ1-3. Inclusive of both ends, the CDR3 amounts to 12 amino acids. Looked up from germline, CDR1 is SGHVS and CDR2 is FQNEAQ. The CDR3 here is CASSLVGRGTVA.

This clonotype was seen at least ten times. V is TRBV6-5 and J is TRBJ2-7; 8 positions match TRBD1. With V trimmed by 6 bases and J by 5 bases, 9 bases remained unmatched. Germline V CDR1 and CDR2: MNHEY, SVGAGI. This CDR3 region has 14 residues. CDR3 in amino acids: CASSRDRGSHEQYF. The CDR3 DNA is TGTGCCAGCAGCCGTGACAGGGGAAGCCACGAGCAGTACTTC.

This clonotype has only one observation. The V call is TRBV11-1, the J call TRBJ1-6, with D unresolved. CDR3 length: 15 residues. Trimming shortened V by 5 bases and J by 7 bases, and 15 bases separated the two germline ends. Germline-derived CDR1 and CDR2 are SGHAT and FQDESV (reference sequence). CDR3 sequence reads: CASSLAWSGNSPLHF. DNA for the CDR3: TGTGCCAGCAGCCTCGCCTGGTCCGGGAATTCACCCCTCCACTTT.

Remarks on this clonotype: A much bigger clone sits one base away, suggesting this may be a read error. The chain uses TRBV20-1 and TRBJ2-2; D gene unclear. The CDR3 runs to 11 residues. Germline V lookup: CDR1 DFQATT, CDR2 SNEGSKA (reference sequence). The CDR3 loop is CRAVRTGELFF. DNA of the CDR3: TGCAGAGCCGTCCGGACCGGGGAGCTGTTTTTT.

This clonotype was recorded many times. V and J are TRBV3-1 and TRBJ1-6; 9 nucleotides match TRBD1. V lost 1 base to trimming and J lost 10 bases; unmatched junction nucleotides: 5. Germline V gene data show CDR1 as LGHDT and CDR2 as YNNKEL (reference sequence). This CDR3 is built from 15 residues. CDR3 DNA: TGTGCCAGCAGCCAAGGGGGACAGGGCGGCTCACCCCTCCACTTT. Protein sequence: CASSQGGQGGSPLHF.

The table lists this clonotype with a few counts. V gene TRBV5-1 combines with J gene TRBJ2-7; D is tentatively TRBD1 or TRBD2 (5 bases each). V was clipped by 0 bases and J by 0 bases, with 10 bases between them. There are 15 residues in the CDR3. Germline V gene lookup returns CDR1 SGHRS and CDR2 YFSETQ. The CDR3 DNA is TGCGCCAGCAGCTTGGCCTGGGGGAGCTCCTACGAGCAGTACTTC. Protein sequence: CASSLAWGSSYEQYF.

This clonotype appeared many times. The CDR3 reads CSVERRLQETQYF. For the CDR3, the DNA is TGCAGCGTTGAAAGACGGCTACAAGAGACCCAGTACTTC. V is TRBV29-1 and J is TRBJ2-5; unclear D gene. V was cut by 2 bases and J by 2 bases, with 9 bases left in between. The CDR3 totals 13 residues. The germline V gene encodes CDR1 SQVTM and CDR2 ANQGSEA. Full variable domain (outside the CDR3, taken from reference TRBV29-1 and TRBJ2-5): SAVISQKPSRDICQRGTSLTIQCQVDSQVTMMFWYRQQPGQSLTLIATANQGSEATYESGFVIDKFPISRPNLTFSTLTVSNMSPEDSSIYLCSVERRLQETQYFGPGTRLLVL.

This clonotype was detected ten times or more. This chain joins TRBV24-1 and TRBJ2-5; a possible D gene is TRBD1 (6 bases). CDR3 length: 15 residues. The V end lost 1 base, the J end lost 4 bases, and 12 bases lay between the germline ends. CDR1 KGHDR and CDR2 SFDVKD come from the germline V gene. DNA of the CDR3: TGTGCCACCAGTGATTTAGGGGGTAGGGGAGAGACCCAGTACTTC. Translating gives CATSDLGGRGETQYF.

This clonotype was observed a handful of times. The chain links TRBV6-6 to TRBJ1-3; the D gene is possibly TRBD1 (5 bases). The germline CDR1 and CDR2 sequences are MNHNY and SVGAGI (reference sequence). The CDR3 is made up of 16 amino acids. V lost 2 bases and J 7 bases, leaving 18 bases between the germline ends. The CDR3 nucleotides are TGTGCCAGCAGTTACCGCGGGGCGCCGGGGGTTAACACCATATATTTT. Its translation is CASSYRGAPGVNTIYF.

This clonotype was counted ten times or more. This rearrangement joins TRBV20-1 to TRBJ1-1, with D unresolved. CDR1 and CDR2 (germline): DFQATT, SNEGSKA (reference sequence). The CDR3 is 11 amino acids. The CDR3 DNA reads as TGCAGCGCCGCGGGAGACACTGAAGCTTTCTTT. It yields the protein CSAAGDTEAFF.

The chain carries TRBV25-1 and TRBJ1-2; D gene ambiguous. CDR1 MGHDK and CDR2 SYGVNS come from the germline V gene. Trimming removed 7 bases at V and 8 bases at J, with 20 bases between. The CDR3 extends over 14 amino acids. The DNA for the CDR3 is TGTGCCAGCAACCCCACCCTTGAGGGTTCGGGCTACACCTTC. Its protein product is CASNPTLEGSGYTF.

This clonotype was seen ten or more times. The chain carries TRBV12-3 or TRBV12-4 and TRBJ2-7; 7 bases agree with TRBD1. The CDR3 length is 15 residues. With V trimmed by 6 bases and J by 5 bases, 13 bases remained unmatched. CDR3 bases: TGTGCCAGCAGGACCGGGACAGAGTTCCGCCACGAGCAGTACTTC. Encoded protein: CASRTGTEFRHEQYF.

The chain links TRBV29-1 to TRBJ1-5, with 10 bases identical to TRBD1. V gave up 4 bases and J gave up 5 bases; unmatched junction bases: 2. The V gene's germline CDR1 is SQVTM and CDR2 ANQGSEA. There are 13 residues in the CDR3. In nucleotides, the CDR3 is TGCAGCGTTGCGACAGGGGGCGATCAGCCCCAGCATTTT. It translates to CSVATGGDQPQHF.

This clonotype appeared many times. The J gene is TRBJ1-4, the V gene TRBV25-1; D possibly corresponds to TRBD1 (6 bases). The CDR3 is made up of 15 amino acids. With 5 bases removed from V and 5 bases from J, the gap between germline ends came to 15 bases. CDR1 and CDR2 (germline): MGHDK, SYGVNS. DNA of the CDR3: TGTGCCAGCAGTAAGGGACATGGAGGGAATGAAAAACTGTTTTTT. It is translated as CASSKGHGGNEKLFF. The entire variable domain, with the rest obtained from reference TRBV25-1 and TRBJ1-4, is as follows: EADIYQTPRYLVIGTGKKITLECSQTMGHDKMYWYQQDPGMELHLIHYSYGVNSTEKGDLSSESTVSRIRTEHFPLTLESARPSHTSQYLCASSKGHGGNEKLFFGSGTQLSVL.

Many counts were recorded for this clonotype. The chain carries TRBV20-1 and TRBJ1-5; no firm D call. The CDR3 runs to 12 residues. The germline V gene has CDR1 DFQATT and CDR2 SNEGSKA (reference sequence). V was clipped by 5 bases and J by 4 bases, with 9 bases between them. The CDR3 DNA follows: TGCAGTGCTGGAACTGGGAATCAGCCCCAGCATTTT. This encodes CSAGTGNQPQHF.

This clonotype was seen a handful of times. The V and J genes are TRBV19 and TRBJ2-5; D unresolved. Between the trimmed V and J ends, which lost 3 bases and 5 bases, there was a span of 10 bases. Germline V CDR1 and CDR2: LNHDA, SQIVND (reference sequence). This CDR3 is 13 amino acids long. The CDR3 DNA follows: TGTGCCAGTAGTATCTTGCAAGGGGAGACCCAGTACTTC. Amino acid sequence: CASSILQGETQYF.

Many counts were recorded for this clonotype. The rearrangement uses TRBV12-3 or TRBV12-4 and TRBJ2-2; 8 bases are a match to TRBD1. V shed 11 bases, J shed 4 bases, and the junction held 9 bases outside the gene matches. CDR3 size: 14 residues. CDR3 residues: CASNPGTGTGELFF. The CDR3 DNA follows: TGTGCCTCGAACCCTGGGACAGGCACCGGGGAGCTGTTTTTT.